The present T cell receptor beta chain was sequenced within a study of T-cell reconstitution after alpha-beta-depleted transplantation in children. The CDR3 is 14 residues long. The germline V and J ends were trimmed by 8 bases and 2 bases, with 15 bases remaining between them. CDR1 is LNHDA, CDR2 SQIVND, per germline (reference sequence). A TCRbeta library incorporating unique molecular identifiers was prepared. MiXCR, run by TCRdb on the PCR reads, gives a single entry per CDR3 protein. Found here are about 980,000 distinct CDR3 sequences, around 30% of them singletons; the top ten hold under 30%. This clonotype was counted between two and nine times. Its antigen is still unknown. Study-level findings and limits: Reportedly, only several hundred clones from non-depleted graft cells drove alpha-beta T-cell counts at about two months. Surviving recipient cells, namely T cells and thymic progenitors, were the source of high day-60 TCRbeta diversity in some patients. One year post-transplant, T-cell counts and diversity were largely derived from T cells produced anew.

The sequencing here drew on PBMCs, mostly from graft donor cells, taken 360 days after TCRalphabeta/CD19-depleted stem cell transplant. The J gene is TRBJ1-2, the V gene TRBV19, with unresolved D. The receptor comes from a boy younger than two who had a stem cell transplant for SCID, so the T cells may come from the graft donor. The CDR3 nucleotides read TGTGCCAGTTCCATTCCGGGTCTCAACTATGGCTACACCTTC. Encoded protein: CASSIPGLNYGYTF.